This note documents a single T cell receptor (beta chain) sequence. Its target antigen remains unknown. The input lacks base qualities; no much larger clone sits a single base away. The immunoSEQ Assay, a bias-controlled multiplex PCR, was used to amplify TCRbeta CDR3 regions from genomic DNA. Under the source paper's analysis protocol: The number of nucleated cells in each sample was estimated from the amplification of reference gene primers within the assay. To quantify the absolute abundance of each unique TCRbeta CDR3 rearrangement, sequence reads were collapsed and filtered. For each sample, productive Simpson clonality was calculated as the square root of Simpson's diversity index across productive rearrangements. TCRdb limited this immuneACCESS table to in-frame rearrangements with V and J called. A share of clones is missing; checked studies link under half to unresolved V genes, and the rest is unexplained. V and J calls plus clone size are reproduced from that table; the DNA served to infer D and trimming. In all, the sample holds around 130,000 clones, and less than 85% of those were seen once. The ten largest make up 10% to 15% of the sample.

This sample is part of a study of blood T cell repertoires in COVID-19 (TCRdb year 2020). In the study overall: Samples covering the acute and convalescent phases of COVID-19 were provided by collaborators in the United States, Italy and Spain. The material from the prospective study consisted of cDNA or gDNA derived from T cells, B-cell-depleted T cells, or PBMCs. Deeply sampled blood TCRbeta repertoires from subjects exposed to, actively infected with, or recovered from COVID-19 were included in the dataset. A freely available public database, intended as a resource for researchers studying the immune response to SARS-CoV-2, is where the repertoires were released. The samples were drawn from the first 160 participants of the ongoing ImmuneRACE study and from 950 to 1,500 subjects provided by 6 global collaborators. Nearly every sample came with metadata listing a de-identified subject ID, COVID-19 status, age in years and sex. HLA class I and class II types, where available, came from metadata supplied by the sample provider rather than from assay-based typing. Results and caveats for the whole study, not just this receptor: The quantity of clinical and demographic metadata differed by source and by participant and was supplied without curation.

There are 15 amino acids in the CDR3, from cysteine to phenylalanine inclusive. Only CDR3 DNA is held: 45 bases, read in frame from base 1. Trimmed from V: 3 bases; trimmed from J: 2 bases; junction bases lacking a gene match: 6. CDR1 SGHTA and CDR2 FQGTGA are derived from the germline V gene. Collaborating institutions collected whole blood in K2EDTA tubes following their own protocols. For TCRbeta analysis, collaborators shipped samples in one of three forms: frozen whole blood, isolated PBMCs, or DNA extracted from either of those sample types. Sequencing input: peripheral blood. The receptor was isolated from a woman aged 55-75 years with acute or convalescent COVID-19. In this chain, TRBV7-3 is recombined with TRBJ1-1, with 7 central nucleotides matching TRBD1. Here is the DNA: TGTGCCAGCAGCTTGTCCGGGACAGCCAACACTGAAGCTTTCTTT. Translated, it gives CASSLSGTANTEAFF.